The rows below give T cell receptor beta chains drawn from one sample of a study of Graves' ophthalmopathy and Graves' hyperthyroidism. One entry per CDR3 protein results from TCRdb running MiXCR on the multiplex PCR reads. This table holds about 220,000 distinct CDR3 sequences, roughly 21% found once. The material sequenced was peripheral blood. These receptors came from a woman in her forties or fifties with Graves' ophthalmopathy. CDR3s include the opening cysteine and the closing phenylalanine or tryptophan.

>TRBV6-5|TRBJ2-7
CASSLTASSYEQYF
>TRBV27|TRBJ2-4
CASSRQATSGVVKNIQYF
>TRBV5-1|TRBJ2-5
CASSLWDRQETQYF
>TRBV19|TRBJ2-5
CASSMAETQYF
>TRBV6-5|TRBJ2-7
CASGKGYEQYF
>TRBV11-1|TRBJ1-2
CASSRSGTGGAVSYGYTF
>TRBV20-1|TRBJ2-7
CSASIAVAYEQYF
>TRBV6-1|TRBJ2-7
CASRWGLGPYEQYF
>TRBV7-9|TRBJ2-5
CASSFQTGQETQYF
>TRBV29-1|TRBJ2-7
CSVEGGNTYEQYF
>TRBV7-9|TRBJ1-1
CASSLPTGLMNTEAFF
>TRBV4-1|TRBJ2-5
CASSQVAGARETQYF
>TRBV12-3/TRBV12-4|TRBJ1-2
CASSAATHTVRSF
>TRBV20-1|TRBJ2-7
CSARPGQGRSYEQYF
>TRBV7-3|TRBJ2-7
CASSPFSGGLEQSF
>TRBV13|TRBJ1-1
CASSLLEENTEAFF
>TRBV6-1|TRBJ1-6
CASSALQGYGSYNSPLHF
>TRBV7-8|TRBJ2-2
CASSFGQTGELFF
>TRBV12-3/TRBV12-4|TRBJ1-2
CASSLGSISAF
>TRBV6-5|TRBJ2-7
CASSYSDGYEQYF
>TRBV20-1|TRBJ2-7
CSALIAGDTYEQYF
>TRBV18|TRBJ1-1
CASSPPWRPEAFF
>TRBV11-3|TRBJ2-2
CASRGAGTGELFF
>TRBV7-9|TRBJ2-5
CASSIWTAQETQYF
>TRBV2|TRBJ2-2
CASSATSAGELFF
>TRBV7-2|TRBJ2-5
CASSLSLETQYF